The next 2 T cell receptor beta chains were all read from a single sample in a study of CD8 T cells in ankylosing spondylitis. Each CDR3 protein gets one entry after TCRdb re-called the 5' RACE reads with MiXCR. The table has just over 350,000 distinct CDR3 sequences, 20% to 25% seen once. Sequenced sample: blood, either unsorted or a sorted T cell fraction (not recorded which). These receptors originate from a male donor with ankylosing spondylitis or in good health (not recorded which).

This clonotype was seen only a few times. V and J are TRBV3-1 and TRBJ2-5; possibly TRBD1 for D (5 bases). CDR3 size: 13 residues. In germline, CDR1 is LGHDT, CDR2 YNNKEL (reference sequence). Between the trimmed V and J ends, which lost 4 bases and 3 bases, there was a span of 9 bases. CDR3 residues: CASSPPGKETQYF. CDR3 DNA sequence: TGTGCCAGCAGCCCCCCAGGGAAAGAGACCCAGTACTTC.

This chain connects TRBV11-2 to TRBJ2-3; no clear D gene. Trimming took off 1 base at V and 2 bases at J, with 10 bases between the two ends. This CDR3 contains 15 residues. Germline assignment: CDR1 SGHAT and CDR2 FQNNGV. CDR3 coding DNA: TGTGCCAGCAGCTTAGTCAGATTCCTCACAGATACGCAGTATTTT. Encoded protein: CASSLVRFLTDTQYF. Variable domain in full (rest from reference TRBV11-2 and TRBJ2-3): EAGVAQSPRYKIIEKRQSVAFWCNPISGHATLYWYQQILGQGPKLLIQFQNNGVVDDSQLPKDRFSAERLKGVDSTLKIQPAKLEDSAVYLCASSLVRFLTDTQYFGPGTRLTVL.